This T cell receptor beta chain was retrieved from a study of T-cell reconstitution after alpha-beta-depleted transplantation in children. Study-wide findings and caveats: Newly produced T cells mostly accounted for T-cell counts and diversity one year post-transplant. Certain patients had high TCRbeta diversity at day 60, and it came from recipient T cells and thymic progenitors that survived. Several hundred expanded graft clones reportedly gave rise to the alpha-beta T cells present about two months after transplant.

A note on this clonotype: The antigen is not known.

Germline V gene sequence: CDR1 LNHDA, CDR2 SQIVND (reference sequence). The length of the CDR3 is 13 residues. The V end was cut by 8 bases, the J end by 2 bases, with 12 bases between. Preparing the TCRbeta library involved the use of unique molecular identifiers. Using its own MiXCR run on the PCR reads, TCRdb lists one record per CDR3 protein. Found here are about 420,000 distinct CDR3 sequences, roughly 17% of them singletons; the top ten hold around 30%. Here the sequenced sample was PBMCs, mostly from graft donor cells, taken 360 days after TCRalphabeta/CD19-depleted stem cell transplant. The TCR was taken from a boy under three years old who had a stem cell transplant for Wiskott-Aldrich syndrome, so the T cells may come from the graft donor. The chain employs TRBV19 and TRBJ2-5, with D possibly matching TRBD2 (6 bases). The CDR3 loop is CASEGRGQETQYF. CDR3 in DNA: TGTGCCAGTGAGGGGCGGGGTCAAGAGACCCAGTACTTC.